The 16 T cell receptor beta chains listed next were all sequenced from one sample in a study of blood T cells in healthy people across ages. Alongside a J-beta primer mix, a sample-barcoded 5' primer served in a second PCR lasting about 6 to 11 cycles. TCRdb recomputed calls from the 5' RACE reads with MiXCR, one row per CDR3 protein. The sample holds approximately 880,000 distinct CDR3 sequences; under 50% are singletons and the top ten take under 15%. The sequencing input was blood. The receptor set was obtained from a man aged 30 to 45 in good health.

This chain joins TRBV6-2 or TRBV6-3 and TRBJ2-5; 8 bases match TRBD1. The CDR3 runs to 12 residues. V was pared by 8 bases and J by 6 bases, with 5 bases of the junction left unmatched. The germline V gene encodes CDR1 MNHEY and CDR2 SVGEGT. The CDR3 DNA is TGTGCCAGCGGACAGGGTGAACAGACCCAGTACTTC. It is translated as CASGQGEQTQYF.

This chain joins TRBV10-3 and TRBJ2-1; the match to TRBD1 covers 10 bases. CDR1 and CDR2 (germline): ENHRY, SYGVKD. Trimming cost V 6 bases and J 8 bases; bases outside gene matches: 4. This CDR3 is 13 amino acids long. The CDR3 loop reads CAISRDRGDEQFF. CDR3 sequence (DNA): TGTGCCATCAGCCGGGACAGGGGAGATGAGCAGTTCTTC.

The chain links TRBV11-2 to TRBJ2-5; a possible D gene is TRBD1 (6 bases). V was clipped by 8 bases and J by 1 base, with 14 bases between them. The CDR3 extends over 14 amino acids. Germline CDR1 is SGHAT and CDR2 is FQNNGV. CDR3 in amino acids: CASGQGRTQETQYF. The CDR3 DNA reads TGTGCCAGCGGCCAGGGGCGGACCCAAGAGACCCAGTACTTC.

The V gene is TRBV9, the J gene TRBJ2-3; a possible D gene is TRBD2 (6 bases). The V end lost 9 bases, the J end lost 2 bases, and 19 bases lay between the germline ends. The CDR3 is 15 amino acids. Germline assignment: CDR1 SGDLS and CDR2 YYNGEE. The chain's CDR3 is CATNPFGGTTDTQYF. The DNA for the CDR3 is TGTGCCACCAACCCTTTCGGGGGAACCACAGATACGCAGTATTTT.

V usage is TRBV7-9 and J usage is TRBJ1-2, with D uncertain. Germline-derived CDR1 and CDR2 are SEHNR and FQNEAQ (reference sequence). The germline V and J ends were trimmed by 3 bases and 4 bases, with 12 bases remaining between them. The CDR3 length is 14 residues. The CDR3 loop reads CASSLLGESYGYTF. CDR3 coding DNA: TGTGCCAGCAGCTTGTTAGGTGAATCCTATGGCTACACCTTC.

The CDR3 is CAISRGPQGGLEQYF. Written as DNA, the CDR3 is TGTGCCATCAGCCGGGGGCCACAGGGAGGGCTCGAGCAGTACTTC. The V and J genes are TRBV10-3 and TRBJ2-7; D is perhaps TRBD2 (7 bases). The CDR3 spans 15 residues. Germline CDR1 is ENHRY and CDR2 is SYGVKD. V lost 6 bases and J 6 bases, leaving 21 bases between the germline ends.

With regard to this clonotype: This may arise from a read error, as a much more abundant clone is one base away. This rearrangement joins TRBV10-2 to TRBJ2-7, with 7 bases that match TRBD2. The germline gives CDR1 WSHSY, CDR2 SAAADI. The CDR3 loop spans 13 amino acids. After removal of 3 bases from V and 5 bases from J, the junction contained 4 bases not matched to a gene. The CDR3 nucleotides read TGCGCCAGCAGTGATCCTAGCGGCCACGAGCAGTACTTC. It translates to CASSDPSGHEQYF.

This clonotype was counted between two and nine times. The chain is built from TRBV3-1 and TRBJ1-6; tentative D call: TRBD1 (6 bases). The CDR3 runs 13 residues. From germline, CDR1 is LGHDT and CDR2 YNNKEL (reference sequence). V lost 2 bases and J 10 bases, leaving 9 bases between the germline ends. CDR3 sequence reads: CASSQSGGSPLHF. CDR3 nucleotide sequence: TGTGCCAGCAGCCAATCTGGGGGCTCACCCCTCCACTTT.

The V and J genes are TRBV7-9 and TRBJ2-4, with 10 positions matching TRBD2. The end of the DNA fits TRBJ2-7 better, so the J call may be wrong. The CDR3 totals 13 residues. Germline V gene lookup returns CDR1 SEHNR and CDR2 FQNEAQ (reference sequence). The CDR3 DNA follows: TGTGCCAGCGGTCTAGCGGGGGATTACGAGCAGTACTTC. It yields the protein CASGLAGDYEQYF.

The J gene is TRBJ2-3, the V gene TRBV12-3 or TRBV12-4, with 12 bases aligning to TRBD2. CDR3 length: 15 amino acids. V dropped 6 bases and J dropped 7; count of bases not matched to a gene: 8. CDR3 bases: TGTGCCAGCAGCCAGACTAGCGGGGGACGAAATACGCAGTATTTT. Amino acid sequence: CASSQTSGGRNTQYF.

The chain has TRBV28 and TRBJ2-3, with 7 positions matching TRBD2. This CDR3 is 14 amino acids long. V lost 6 bases to trimming and J lost 2 bases; unmatched junction nucleotides: 5. Germline loops: CDR1 MDHEN, CDR2 SYDVKM. CDR3 sequence: CASRLARLTDTQYF. The CDR3 coding sequence is TGTGCCAGCAGACTAGCGCGTCTCACAGATACGCAGTATTTT.

The rearrangement joins TRBV12-3 or TRBV12-4 to TRBJ1-4; 11 bases align to TRBD1. Unmatched junction bases numbered 4, after V lost 2 bases and J lost 2 bases. The CDR3 spans 17 residues. For the CDR3, the DNA is TGTGCCAGCAGTTTATGGGACAGGGGGAAGACTAATGAAAAACTGTTTTTT. This translates into CASSLWDRGKTNEKLFF.

About this clonotype: Germline and junction disagree at one end, which may indicate a read error. This chain links TRBV20-1 with TRBJ2-5; TRBD2 agrees at 10 bases. Germline CDR1 is DFQATT and CDR2 is SNEGSKA (reference sequence). The CDR3 spans 17 residues. For the CDR3, the DNA is TGCAGCGCTAGGGATGGTACAAGCGGGGGGGCCTACAATGAGCAGTACTTC. Translating gives CSARDGTSGGAYNEQYF.

This clonotype was recorded a few times. This chain connects TRBV7-3 to TRBJ2-3; 11 bases align to TRBD1. The CDR3 contains 15 residues. The junction had 4 bases not matched to a gene; V was cut back by 3 bases and J by 5 bases. The germline gives CDR1 SGHTA, CDR2 FQGTGA. The CDR3 loop reads CASSFGTGGVDTQYF. CDR3 coding DNA: TGTGCCAGCAGCTTCGGGACAGGGGGGGTAGATACGCAGTATTTT.

V gene TRBV10-3 combines with J gene TRBJ1-2; TRBD1 matches 10 bases. V lost 8 bases to trimming and J lost 3 bases; unmatched junction nucleotides: 6. This CDR3 region has 14 residues. Germline-derived CDR1 and CDR2 are ENHRY and SYGVKD. CDR3 sequence reads: CAIYQDRGYYGYTF. CDR3 in DNA: TGTGCCATCTACCAGGACAGGGGGTACTATGGCTACACCTTC.

The chain links TRBV7-2 to TRBJ2-3; weak D call: TRBD2 (5 bases). Germline CDR1 reads SGHTA; CDR2 reads FQGNSA. This CDR3 has 12 amino acids. Trimming shortened V by 6 bases and J by 11 bases, and 15 bases separated the two germline ends. The CDR3 DNA reads TGTGCCAGCAGTCAGGCCGGACTGAGGCAGTATTTT. It encodes CASSQAGLRQYF.